Following are 22 T cell receptor beta chains from one sample sequenced in a study of regulatory T cells in long-lasting Graves disease. As to time point: persistent/refractory GD, antithyroid drugs over 5 years with positive TRAb. Scientists built the TCR library using RNA that was extracted from PBMCs. HTBI primers from iRepertoire and Arm-PCR of CDR3 regions yielded the TCR beta libraries. TCRdb used MiXCR to reprocess the multiplex PCR reads, holding one entry per CDR3 protein. The top ten clones hold 7.8% of a sample with around 510,000 distinct CDR3 sequences, less than 25% of them seen once. The source was peripheral blood mononuclear cells (PBMCs), collected when the disease was refractory, from a patient treated with antithyroid drugs. These receptors all come from a female donor with Graves disease.

This chain uses TRBV9 with TRBJ1-1; TRBD1 matches 10 bases. The ends lost 3 bases at V and 1 base at J; junction bases unmatched: 6. The CDR3 contains 16 residues. The germline CDR1 and CDR2 sequences are SGDLS and YYNGEE. DNA of the CDR3: TGTGCCAGCAGCGCCACCGGGACAGGGGAGAACACTGAAGCTTTCTTT. The encoded protein is CASSATGTGENTEAFF.

J is TRBJ1-1 and V is TRBV6-5; no clear D. From germline, CDR1 is MNHEY and CDR2 SVGAGI. This CDR3 contains 13 residues. V was clipped by 4 bases and J by 5 bases, with 11 bases between them. CDR3 protein: CASSSNQGTEAFF. CDR3 coding DNA: TGTGCCAGCAGTTCCAACCAAGGGACTGAAGCTTTCTTT.

This clonotype was recorded at least ten times. This sequence joins TRBV12-3 or TRBV12-4 and TRBJ2-7; 13 bases are a match to TRBD2. The CDR3 has 15 residues. After removal of 1 base from V and 6 bases from J, the junction contained 3 bases not matched to a gene. The CDR3 nucleotides read TGTGCCAGCAGTTTAGAACTAGCGGGAGGGGGCGAGCAGTACTTC. It specifies CASSLELAGGGEQYF.

This clonotype was found many times. The J gene is TRBJ2-7, the V gene TRBV20-1; 8 positions match TRBD2. The V and J ends lost 6 bases and 0 bases, in that order; junction bases with no gene match: 4. CDR1 is DFQATT, CDR2 SNEGSKA, per germline (reference sequence). This CDR3 has 13 amino acids. CDR3 region: CSAYSGSSYEQYF. CDR3 nucleotides: TGCAGTGCCTACAGCGGGAGCTCCTACGAGCAGTACTTC.

This clonotype was seen a few times. The chain links TRBV20-1 to TRBJ1-2, with unresolved D. CDR1 and CDR2 (germline): DFQATT, SNEGSKA (reference sequence). The V end lost 0 bases, the J end lost 0 bases, and 8 bases lay between the germline ends. The CDR3 covers 14 residues. The CDR3 nucleotides read TGCAGTGCTAGAGATGGAAGATCTAACTATGGCTACACCTTC. Translation gives CSARDGRSNYGYTF.

In its sample, this clonotype was seen many times. The V call is TRBV20-1, the J call TRBJ2-7; D unresolved. Trimming took 3 bases from V and 2 from J, leaving 17 bases between them. The CDR3 length is 15 residues. Looked up from germline, CDR1 is DFQATT and CDR2 is SNEGSKA (reference sequence). CDR3 residues: CSASPSGRGTYEQYF. The CDR3 DNA reads TGCAGTGCTAGTCCCTCCGGCCGAGGCACCTACGAGCAGTACTTC.

The V call is TRBV7-2, the J call TRBJ2-3, with D maybe TRBD2 (6 bases). Germline CDR1 and CDR2: SGHTA and FQGNSA. This CDR3 has 16 amino acids. Trimming shortened V by 1 base and J by 8 bases, and 19 bases separated the two germline ends. This CDR3 is CASSLGGRNPGITQYF. The CDR3 DNA reads TGTGCCAGCAGCTTAGGAGGGAGGAACCCCGGGATTACGCAGTATTTT.

This clonotype was recorded at least ten times. The V call is TRBV12-3 or TRBV12-4, the J call TRBJ2-2; 13 bases are shared with TRBD2. Trimming at V came to 6 bases and at J to 7 bases, leaving 8 bases not matched to a gene. The CDR3 consists of 16 residues. The chain's CDR3 is CASSPTSGRTGGELFF. The CDR3 DNA sequence: TGTGCCAGCAGCCCGACTAGCGGGAGGACGGGCGGGGAGCTGTTTTTT.

There are many counts of this clonotype. The chain recombines TRBV18 with TRBJ2-6; D is perhaps TRBD1 (6 bases). The length of the CDR3 is 18 residues. V was trimmed by 2 bases and J by 0 bases, leaving 14 bases between them. Germline CDR1 KGHSH, CDR2 LQKENI. The CDR3 DNA reads TGTGCCAGCTCACCAGAGGCAGGGGCCCTCTCTGGGGCCAACGTCCTGACTTTC. Its protein product is CASSPEAGALSGANVLTF.

This clonotype turned up a few times. V usage is TRBV29-1 and J usage is TRBJ1-4; D perhaps matches TRBD1 (5 bases). The V end was cut by 6 bases, the J end by 3 bases, with 14 bases between. The length of the CDR3 is 14 residues. Per germline, CDR1 SQVTM and CDR2 ANQGSEA. The CDR3: CSVLMTAANEKLFF. In DNA form, the CDR3 reads TGCAGCGTCCTAATGACAGCAGCTAATGAAAAACTGTTTTTT.

At least ten counts were recorded for this clonotype. The rearrangement uses TRBV6-5 and TRBJ1-1; no firm D call. The germline CDR1 and CDR2 sequences are MNHEY and SVGAGI. Trimming removed 4 bases at V and 8 bases at J, with 11 bases between. The CDR3 loop spans 12 amino acids. In nucleotides, the CDR3 is TGTGCCAGCAGTTTCGACGGGCGGGAAGCTTTCTTT. Protein: CASSFDGREAFF.

This clonotype was seen repeatedly, ten times or more. The V gene is TRBV29-1, the J gene TRBJ1-2, with D possibly being TRBD1 (5 bases). Trimming cost V 3 bases and J 6 bases, with 8 bases left between them. Germline V gene lookup returns CDR1 SQVTM and CDR2 ANQGSEA. This CDR3 has 11 residues. In DNA, the CDR3 is TGCAGCGTTGACAGGGTAGATGGCTACACCTTC. It translates to CSVDRVDGYTF.

Many counts were recorded for this clonotype. V is TRBV29-1 and J is TRBJ2-6; D is unresolved. There are 16 residues in the CDR3. Trimming left V 4 bases short and J 0 bases short, with 13 bases between. Per the germline V gene, CDR1 is SQVTM and CDR2 is ANQGSEA. The DNA of the CDR3 is TGCAGCGTTGCGAAAGTTTTTAGCTCTGGGGCCAACGTCCTGACTTTC. Encoded protein: CSVAKVFSSGANVLTF.

CDR3 in DNA: TGTGCCAGCAGCTCCTCCGATTTAGGAGGGACGGAGAATCAGCCCCAGCATTTT. The encoded protein is CASSSSDLGGTENQPQHF. This chain joins TRBV5-6 and TRBJ1-5, with a possible D match to TRBD1 (5 bases). The CDR3 has 18 amino acids. Trimming took 3 bases from V and 4 from J, leaving 23 bases between them. The V gene's germline CDR1 is SGHDT and CDR2 YYEEEE.

This clonotype has at least ten counts. The chain combines TRBV2 with TRBJ2-6, with 8 bases fitting TRBD1. CDR1 and CDR2 (germline): SNHLY, FYNNEI. CDR3 size: 18 residues. V was clipped by 7 bases and J by 1 base; unmatched bases: 12. The CDR3 spells CASTGQGAMNSGANVLTF. The CDR3, as DNA: TGTGCCAGCACCGGACAGGGCGCGATGAATTCTGGGGCCAACGTCCTGACTTTC.

This clonotype was seen repeatedly, ten times or more. The CDR3: CASRETGAPQHF. For the CDR3, the DNA is TGTGCCAGCAGAGAAACAGGGGCGCCCCAGCATTTT. The chain combines TRBV28 with TRBJ1-5; TRBD1 aligns across 7 bases. Germline V gene lookup returns CDR1 MDHEN and CDR2 SYDVKM. The CDR3 is made up of 12 amino acids. Trimming removed 6 bases from V and 9 bases from J; junction bases left unmatched: 5.

The chain joins TRBV11-2 to TRBJ2-3, with TRBD2 as a possible D gene (6 bases). V lost 4 bases and J lost 2, with 10 bases in between. Germline lookup yields CDR1 SGHAT and CDR2 FQNNGV. CDR3 length equals 14 residues. This CDR3 reads CASSSGLLTDTQYF. The CDR3, as DNA: TGTGCCAGCAGCTCGGGACTCCTCACAGATACGCAGTATTTT.

The chain joins TRBV5-6 to TRBJ2-7, with a weak D call TRBD2 (6 bases). V gave up 4 bases and J gave up 1 base, with 15 bases separating them. CDR1 is SGHDT, CDR2 YYEEEE, per germline. This CDR3 region has 15 residues. Here the CDR3 reads CASSAHFGGSYEQYF. CDR3 coding DNA: TGTGCCAGCAGCGCCCACTTCGGGGGATCCTACGAGCAGTACTTC.

This clonotype was found once. This chain connects TRBV15 to TRBJ2-2; D unclear. This CDR3 contains 16 residues. V lost 0 bases and J lost 1, with 9 bases in between. CDR1 is LNHNV, CDR2 YYDKDF, per germline (reference sequence). The CDR3 DNA reads TGTGCCACCAGCAGAGAGGTTCCAGGGAACACCGGGGAGCTGTTTTTT. Translated, it gives CATSREVPGNTGELFF.

This clonotype was seen ten or more times. This chain connects TRBV24-1 to TRBJ1-1; TRBD1 agrees at 7 bases. CDR1 and CDR2 from the germline V gene are KGHDR and SFDVKD. This CDR3 has 13 residues. Trimming took 6 bases from V and 3 from J; bases not matched to a gene: 3. This CDR3 is CATSFGQDTEAFF. CDR3 DNA sequence: TGTGCCACCAGTTTCGGACAGGACACTGAAGCTTTCTTT.

This clonotype was observed a handful of times. The rearrangement links TRBV29-1 to TRBJ1-1; the D gene is possibly TRBD1 (5 bases). The CDR3 totals 14 residues. Trimming took 1 base from V and 8 from J, leaving 17 bases between them. Germline CDR1 is SQVTM and CDR2 is ANQGSEA. CDR3 DNA: TGCAGCGTTGAAGCCGGGGGGGAGGGCATGGAAGCTTTCTTT. Translating gives CSVEAGGEGMEAFF. Together with reference TRBV29-1 and TRBJ1-1, the CDR3 gives the full variable domain: SAVISQKPSRDICQRGTSLTIQCQVDSQVTMMFWYRQQPGQSLTLIATANQGSEATYESGFVIDKFPISRPNLTFSTLTVSNMSPEDSSIYLCSVEAGGEGMEAFFGQGTRLTVV.

Comments on this clonotype: At one end the junction does not follow the germline gene, possibly because of a read error. The chain employs TRBV29-1 and TRBJ2-1, with D hard to call. The CDR3 length is 14 residues. Germline V gives CDR1 SQVTM, CDR2 ANQGSEA. CDR3 sequence reads: CSVEGFSSYNEQFF. CDR3 DNA sequence: TGCAGCGTGGAAGGGTTTAGCTCCTACAATGAGCAGTTCTTC.